This record looks at one T cell receptor (beta chain) sequence and its context. Its specificity is unknown. The data were taken from a study of T cells after yellow fever vaccination. The study's findings and limits: Contamination by abundant bulk-population clonotypes could be present in FACS-sorted repertoires. Just a small share of clonotypes turned up in the CD4 compartment as well as the CD8 compartment. Post-booster repertoires contained most primary-vaccination clones again (around 96% CD4, over 70% CD8).

The CDR3 extends over 15 amino acids. Looked up from germline, CDR1 is SGHTA and CDR2 is FQGNSA. V was trimmed by 4 bases and J by 0 bases, leaving 10 bases between them. Conversion of TCR transcripts into cDNA relied on 5'RACE template switching, which added a universal primer site and UMIs. MiXCR, run by TCRdb on the 5' RACE reads, gives a single entry per CDR3 protein. The table lists some 120,000 distinct CDR3 sequences, 6% to 8% of them singletons. The sequence derives from a man aged 18 to 29 who received the YFV17D yellow fever vaccine. Here the sequenced sample was CD4+ T cells sorted from PBMCs, taken less than 11 days after the first yellow fever vaccination. The chain uses TRBV7-2 and TRBJ2-1; D gene uncertain. This CDR3 is CASSSALSSYNEQFF. As DNA, the CDR3 is TGTGCCAGCAGCTCAGCTCTTAGCTCCTACAATGAGCAGTTCTTC.